These T cell receptor beta chains were read from a single sample in a study of PD-L1 blockade in urothelial cancer. The method was immunoSEQ multiplex PCR; TCRdb's version includes in-frame clones alone and lacks a portion of them. The sample consists of almost 90,000 clones, roughly 84% of them appearing once. The input for sequencing was PBMCs, taken around atezolizumab (anti-PD-L1) treatment. These receptors all stem from a man aged 55 to 70 with urothelial cancer. The CDR3 runs from the conserved cysteine through the conserved F or W. A D gene is named only where the DNA matches it firmly. Size is stated for part of the rows, as once, few or many counts, or as a class when the clone is expanded.

V gene: TRBV7-8
clone size: once
J gene: TRBJ1-5
D gene: TRBD1
CDR3 protein: CASSLVGTGLVGRNQPQHF
CDR3 DNA: TGTGCCAGCAGCTTAGTCGGGACAGGGCTTGTAGGGCGCAATCAGCCCCAGCATTTT

V gene: TRBV23-1
clone size: once
J gene: TRBJ2-5
D gene: TRBD1
CDR3 protein: CASSARSPTGDQETQYF
CDR3 DNA: TGCGCCAGCAGTGCTCGAAGCCCCACAGGGGACCAAGAGACCCAGTACTTC

V gene: TRBV20-1
clone size: NA
J gene: TRBJ1-2
D gene: NA
CDR3 protein: CSARETTITF
CDR3 DNA: TGCAGTGCTAGGGAGACTACTATAACCTTC

V gene: TRBV6-5
clone size: NA
J gene: TRBJ1-1
D gene: NA
CDR3 protein: CASSDHEQAGAAFF
CDR3 DNA: TGTGCCAGCAGTGACCATGAACAGGCGGGAGCAGCTTTCTTT

V gene: TRBV7-6
clone size: NA
J gene: TRBJ1-1
D gene: TRBD1
CDR3 protein: CASSLGWDRPKAEAFF
CDR3 DNA: TGTGCCAGCAGCTTAGGTTGGGACAGGCCGAAGGCTGAAGCTTTCTTT

V gene: TRBV6-1
clone size: NA
J gene: TRBJ1-2
D gene: NA
CDR3 protein: CASSPSEGYGYTF
CDR3 DNA: TGTGCCAGCAGCCCCTCGGAGGGCTATGGCTACACCTTC

V gene: TRBV2
clone size: NA
J gene: TRBJ2-2
D gene: NA
CDR3 protein: CASSGTGRNTGELFF
CDR3 DNA: TGTGCCAGCAGTGGTACAGGGAGGAACACCGGGGAGCTGTTTTTT

V gene: TRBV18
clone size: NA
J gene: TRBJ2-2
D gene: TRBD1
CDR3 protein: CASSPRTGETGELFF
CDR3 DNA: TGTGCCAGCTCACCAAGGACAGGGGAAACCGGGGAGCTGTTTTTT

V gene: TRBV11-2
clone size: NA
J gene: TRBJ2-1
D gene: NA
CDR3 protein: CASRPGLLYNEQFF
CDR3 DNA: TGTGCCAGCAGACCGGGACTCCTTTACAATGAGCAGTTCTTC

V gene: TRBV9
clone size: NA
J gene: TRBJ2-4
D gene: NA
CDR3 protein: CASSVGPNSHRNIQYF
CDR3 DNA: TGTGCCAGCAGCGTAGGCCCCAACAGCCACAGGAACATTCAGTACTTC

V gene: TRBV18
clone size: NA
J gene: TRBJ2-1
D gene: NA
CDR3 protein: CASSPNDAGSYNEQFF
CDR3 DNA: TGTGCCAGCTCACCAAATGACGCGGGATCCTACAATGAGCAGTTCTTC

V gene: TRBV6-6
clone size: NA
J gene: TRBJ2-1
D gene: NA
CDR3 protein: CASSRGGVGYNEQFF
CDR3 DNA: TGTGCCAGCAGCCGAGGGGGGGTTGGTTACAATGAGCAGTTCTTC

V gene: TRBV27
clone size: NA
J gene: TRBJ1-2
D gene: NA
CDR3 protein: CASSFQGLGDGYTF
CDR3 DNA: TGTGCCAGCAGTTTTCAGGGGCTAGGGGATGGCTACACCTTC

V gene: TRBV27
clone size: few
J gene: TRBJ2-2
D gene: TRBD2
CDR3 protein: CASSLSMAGLGSANTGELFF
CDR3 DNA: TGTGCCAGCAGTTTATCGATGGCAGGACTAGGGAGTGCGAACACCGGGGAGCTGTTTTTT

V gene: TRBV21-1
clone size: NA
J gene: TRBJ2-2
D gene: NA
CDR3 protein: CASSKVAGGFLGHTGELFF
CDR3 DNA: TGTGCCAGCAGCAAAGTAGCGGGGGGGTTTCTCGGACACACCGGGGAGCTGTTTTTT

V gene: TRBV5-1
clone size: NA
J gene: TRBJ2-7
D gene: TRBD1
CDR3 protein: CASSRTGLYEQYF
CDR3 DNA: TGCGCCAGCAGCCGGACAGGGCTCTACGAGCAGTACTTC

V gene: TRBV5-6
clone size: NA
J gene: TRBJ2-1
D gene: TRBD2
CDR3 protein: CASRVASGAYNEQFF
CDR3 DNA: TGTGCCAGCAGGGTTGCCAGCGGGGCCTACAATGAGCAGTTCTTC

V gene: TRBV6-5
clone size: NA
J gene: TRBJ2-6
D gene: TRBD1
CDR3 protein: CASRTGVSGANVLTF
CDR3 DNA: TGTGCCAGCAGGACAGGGGTATCTGGGGCCAACGTCCTGACTTTC

V gene: TRBV4-3
clone size: NA
J gene: TRBJ2-7
D gene: TRBD2
CDR3 protein: CASSRGLVYEQYF
CDR3 DNA: TGCGCCAGCAGCCGCGGACTAGTCTACGAGCAGTACTTC

V gene: TRBV9
clone size: NA
J gene: TRBJ2-6
D gene: TRBD2
CDR3 protein: CASSPGRTGANVLTF
CDR3 DNA: TGTGCCAGCTCTCCCGGGAGGACTGGGGCCAACGTCCTGACTTTC